One sample yielded the 4 T cell receptor beta chains listed below, sequenced in a study of cytomegalovirus exposure and HLA in healthy donors. PCR amplification relied on 60 Vbeta primers (plus 13 Jbeta primers). Assay: immunoSEQ multiplex PCR; the TCRdb copy retains only in-frame clones and omits some. The table shows about 200,000 clones, with 75% to 80% occurring only once. Sequencing was done on a sample of PBMCs. These TCRs come from a young man in good health and CMV-seronegative.

This chain links TRBV7-2 with TRBJ1-1, with a tentative D call TRBD1 (5 bases). Trimming removed 5 bases at V and 0 bases at J, with 10 bases between. The CDR3 has 14 amino acids. Per the germline V gene, CDR1 is SGHTA and CDR2 is FQGNSA. The CDR3 sequence: CASSAGRVNTEAFF. In DNA form, the CDR3 reads TGTGCCAGCAGCGCGGGACGGGTGAACACTGAAGCTTTCTTT. Full variable domain (remainder filled in from reference TRBV7-2 and TRBJ1-1): GAGVSQSPSNKVTEKGKDVELRCDPISGHTALYWYRQSLGQGLEFLIYFQGNSAPDKSGLPSDRFSAERTGGSVSTLTIQRTQQEDSAVYLCASSAGRVNTEAFFGQGTRLTVV.

V usage is TRBV5-1 and J usage is TRBJ1-1; TRBD1 might be the D (6 bases). Germline V gene sequence: CDR1 SGHRS, CDR2 YFSETQ. Deletions cut 0 bases from V and 1 base from J, with 7 bases between. CDR3 length: 14 residues. CDR3 nucleotides: TGCGCCAGCAGCTTGGGACAGGAGAACACTGAAGCTTTCTTT. Protein product: CASSLGQENTEAFF.

The chain couples TRBV7-3 to TRBJ2-7; D perhaps matches TRBD2 (6 bases). Germline CDR1 is SGHTA and CDR2 is FQGTGA. The CDR3 is 14 residues long. V lost 2 bases, J lost 2 bases, and 10 bases lay in between. CDR3 sequence: CASSLQGEAYEQYF. The DNA for the CDR3 is TGTGCCAGCAGCTTACAAGGGGAGGCCTACGAGCAGTACTTC.

This clone was recorded only once. The rearrangement links TRBV19 to TRBJ2-1; 8 nucleotides agree with TRBD2. Germline values: CDR1 LNHDA, CDR2 SQIVND (reference sequence). This CDR3 contains 14 residues. The junction had 5 bases not matched to a gene; V was cut back by 7 bases and J by 3 bases. For the CDR3, the DNA is TGTGCCAGTATGATTAGCGGGATCTACAATGAGCAGTTCTTC. Translated, it gives CASMISGIYNEQFF.